The TCR beta chain described here comes from a study of shared T cell receptors in the human thymus. The protocol was immunoSEQ multiplex PCR, while the TCRdb copy is restricted to in-frame clones and leaves out a portion. The table lists hundreds of thousands of clones, about 89% of them singletons. The CDR3 spans 14 residues. With 2 bases removed from V and 5 bases from J, the gap between germline ends came to 10 bases. The germline V gene encodes CDR1 MNHNY and CDR2 SVGAGI (reference sequence). A further study also used this sample, focusing on human thymus T cells. That paper notes: Thymic samples were excised during corrective heart operations.

Sequencing was done on a sample of thymocytes. The chain links TRBV6-6 to TRBJ2-1; the D gene is possibly TRBD2 (5 bases). This TCR was recovered from a boy under two years old with a congenital heart defect. The DNA of the CDR3 is TGTGCCAGCAGTTACCCGGGGTTGAACAATGAGCAGTTCTTC. Its translation is CASSYPGLNNEQFF.